The rows below give T cell receptor beta chains drawn from one sample of a study of cytomegalovirus exposure and HLA in healthy donors. This table comes from immunoSEQ multiplex PCR, and its TCRdb copy is limited to in-frame clones, with some not included. The data show approximately 89,000 clones, with 75% to 90% seen just once and less than 8% held by the top ten. Input material: PBMCs. These receptors originate from a man in his forties or fifties in good health and CMV-seropositive. Both conserved end residues are trimmed from each CDR3. The order of the fields is CDR3 protein, clone size, V gene, D gene, J gene. A D gene is named only where the DNA matches it firmly. Clone size is stated in some rows and not others, as once, few, many or a class when expanded.

CDR3aa: SASNTDTQY; abundance: once; v_gene: TRBV20-1; d_gene: -; j_gene: TRBJ2-3
CDR3aa: ASSVARGKETQY; abundance: -; v_gene: TRBV9; d_gene: -; j_gene: TRBJ2-5
CDR3aa: AWGTGTPLH; abundance: -; v_gene: TRBV30; d_gene: -; j_gene: TRBJ1-6
CDR3aa: ASSLDPTSSNYEQY; abundance: -; v_gene: TRBV11-2; d_gene: TRBD2; j_gene: -
CDR3aa: ASRTGGSNQPQH; abundance: once; v_gene: TRBV28; d_gene: TRBD1; j_gene: TRBJ1-5
CDR3aa: ASSPRALTSGRVGQETQY; abundance: -; v_gene: TRBV18; d_gene: TRBD2; j_gene: TRBJ2-5
CDR3aa: ASSLKGYGYT; abundance: -; v_gene: TRBV28; d_gene: -; j_gene: TRBJ1-2
CDR3aa: ASSTTGYNSPLH; abundance: -; v_gene: TRBV19; d_gene: -; j_gene: TRBJ1-6
CDR3aa: ASSPGDTNYGYT; abundance: -; v_gene: TRBV18; d_gene: -; j_gene: TRBJ1-2
CDR3aa: ASSSGQGGEQY; abundance: once; v_gene: TRBV6-5; d_gene: TRBD1; j_gene: -
CDR3aa: ASRLNRGEPQH; abundance: -; v_gene: TRBV6-5; d_gene: TRBD1; j_gene: TRBJ1-5
CDR3aa: ASSQVGGAQPDTQY; abundance: once; v_gene: TRBV5-4; d_gene: -; j_gene: TRBJ2-3
CDR3aa: ASSIREAATGELF; abundance: -; v_gene: TRBV19; d_gene: TRBD2; j_gene: TRBJ2-2
CDR3aa: ASHTGHGYT; abundance: -; v_gene: TRBV6-5; d_gene: -; j_gene: TRBJ1-2
CDR3aa: ASSGAVGETQY; abundance: -; v_gene: TRBV23-1; d_gene: -; j_gene: TRBJ2-5
CDR3aa: ASTLGGQGAWDRQPQH; abundance: medium-sized; v_gene: TRBV19; d_gene: TRBD1; j_gene: TRBJ1-5
CDR3aa: ASSQDWHLTGELF; abundance: -; v_gene: TRBV4-1; d_gene: -; j_gene: TRBJ2-2
CDR3aa: ASSRQGYGYT; abundance: -; v_gene: TRBV14; d_gene: -; j_gene: TRBJ1-2
CDR3aa: ASRPAQGARAPLH; abundance: -; v_gene: TRBV27; d_gene: TRBD1; j_gene: TRBJ1-6
CDR3aa: ASSRQGDSPLH; abundance: -; v_gene: TRBV6-6; d_gene: TRBD1; j_gene: TRBJ1-6
CDR3aa: ASSRDINTGELF; abundance: -; v_gene: TRBV6-5; d_gene: -; j_gene: TRBJ2-2
CDR3aa: ASSAPSGDRQETQY; abundance: once; v_gene: TRBV28; d_gene: TRBD2; j_gene: TRBJ2-5
CDR3aa: ASAGSGNTIY; abundance: -; v_gene: TRBV28; d_gene: -; j_gene: TRBJ1-3
CDR3aa: ASSSGGLAGANVLT; abundance: -; v_gene: TRBV5-4; d_gene: -; j_gene: TRBJ2-6
CDR3aa: ASSQAIAATNYGYT; abundance: -; v_gene: TRBV4-1; d_gene: -; j_gene: TRBJ1-2
CDR3aa: ASSLGAQGAVQETQY; abundance: -; v_gene: TRBV5-1; d_gene: TRBD1; j_gene: TRBJ2-5
CDR3aa: SAFYRGNYEQY; abundance: -; v_gene: TRBV29-1; d_gene: TRBD1; j_gene: TRBJ2-7
CDR3aa: ASSLRTSGRDTGELF; abundance: -; v_gene: TRBV5-6; d_gene: TRBD2; j_gene: TRBJ2-2
CDR3aa: ASSEDITSYGYT; abundance: -; v_gene: TRBV7-6; d_gene: -; j_gene: TRBJ1-2
CDR3aa: ASRPGGQTDGYT; abundance: -; v_gene: TRBV28; d_gene: TRBD1; j_gene: TRBJ1-2
CDR3aa: ASSYSAGGPTDTQY; abundance: -; v_gene: TRBV6-5; d_gene: TRBD2; j_gene: TRBJ2-3
CDR3aa: ASSQDRRYSGANVLT; abundance: once; v_gene: TRBV14; d_gene: -; j_gene: TRBJ2-6
CDR3aa: ASSSGDLAKNIQY; abundance: -; v_gene: TRBV9; d_gene: -; j_gene: TRBJ2-4
CDR3aa: ASSLGRDWAFEQY; abundance: few; v_gene: TRBV7-2; d_gene: -; j_gene: TRBJ2-7
CDR3aa: ASSTDRGRTEAF; abundance: -; v_gene: TRBV5-1; d_gene: TRBD1; j_gene: TRBJ1-1
CDR3aa: ASSPVAGGSEEQY; abundance: once; v_gene: TRBV7-6; d_gene: TRBD2; j_gene: TRBJ2-7
CDR3aa: ASTRDRVGGYT; abundance: -; v_gene: TRBV6-5; d_gene: TRBD1; j_gene: TRBJ1-2
CDR3aa: ASSQGQVLAKNIQY; abundance: once; v_gene: TRBV4-1; d_gene: -; j_gene: TRBJ2-4
CDR3aa: ASSQDRLGIALYNEQF; abundance: -; v_gene: TRBV14; d_gene: -; j_gene: TRBJ2-1
CDR3aa: ASSQTGNYGYT; abundance: -; v_gene: TRBV5-1; d_gene: TRBD1; j_gene: TRBJ1-2
CDR3aa: ASSDAGTGSQPQH; abundance: -; v_gene: TRBV6-1; d_gene: TRBD1; j_gene: TRBJ1-5
CDR3aa: ASRQDGPNTGELF; abundance: -; v_gene: TRBV6-1; d_gene: -; j_gene: TRBJ2-2
CDR3aa: ASSPEGASGANVLT; abundance: -; v_gene: TRBV18; d_gene: -; j_gene: TRBJ2-6
CDR3aa: ASSRQSTNEKLF; abundance: -; v_gene: TRBV18; d_gene: -; j_gene: TRBJ1-4
CDR3aa: ASSYIGTQGEKLF; abundance: -; v_gene: TRBV6-5; d_gene: -; j_gene: TRBJ1-4
CDR3aa: ASSRGGIDGYT; abundance: -; v_gene: TRBV27; d_gene: -; j_gene: TRBJ1-2
CDR3aa: AWGTSITDTQY; abundance: -; v_gene: TRBV30; d_gene: TRBD2; j_gene: TRBJ2-3
CDR3aa: ASSGQGYQPQH; abundance: -; v_gene: TRBV6-1; d_gene: TRBD1; j_gene: TRBJ1-5
CDR3aa: ASSLAGSSYNEQF; abundance: few; v_gene: TRBV11-2; d_gene: -; j_gene: TRBJ2-1
CDR3aa: ASSPSGTAYNEQF; abundance: once; v_gene: TRBV6-4; d_gene: TRBD2; j_gene: TRBJ2-1
CDR3aa: ASSIGRARTDTQY; abundance: -; v_gene: TRBV19; d_gene: -; j_gene: TRBJ2-3
CDR3aa: ASSPRDSLLAGQGGELF; abundance: -; v_gene: TRBV18; d_gene: TRBD2; j_gene: TRBJ2-2
CDR3aa: ASSLQTGATGNTIY; abundance: -; v_gene: TRBV7-2; d_gene: TRBD1; j_gene: TRBJ1-3
CDR3aa: ASSHPLAGGPYEQY; abundance: -; v_gene: TRBV7-2; d_gene: TRBD2; j_gene: -
CDR3aa: ASGLADTGELF; abundance: -; v_gene: TRBV7-3; d_gene: TRBD2; j_gene: TRBJ2-2
CDR3aa: ASSLADRDIYGYT; abundance: once; v_gene: TRBV7-6; d_gene: TRBD1; j_gene: TRBJ1-2
CDR3aa: ASSIRGASGHNEQF; abundance: -; v_gene: TRBV21-1; d_gene: -; j_gene: TRBJ2-1